This TCR beta chain is drawn from a study of identifying expanded T cells in peripheral blood. The V end lost 1 base, the J end lost 5 bases, and 14 bases lay between the germline ends. Germline V gene lookup returns CDR1 SGHNT and CDR2 YYREEE (reference sequence). This CDR3 has 15 residues. The protocol was immunoSEQ multiplex PCR, while the TCRdb copy is restricted to in-frame clones and leaves out a portion. The sample includes 50,000 to 75,000 clones, about four fifths seen only once; the top ten take roughly a sixth. The sequenced sample was blood. The J gene is TRBJ2-3, the V gene TRBV5-4; D is ambiguous. The TCR sequence derives from a person aged 18-70 years in good health. The CDR3 reads CASSLYGLFEDTQYF. As DNA, the CDR3 is TGTGCCAGCAGCTTGTATGGGTTATTTGAAGATACGCAGTATTTT.